This T cell receptor beta chain is drawn from a study of shared clonotypes between healthy human individuals. Method: immunoSEQ multiplex PCR; TCRdb's copy keeps in-frame clones and lacks some. This sample has about 480,000 clones, with roughly 85% found just once. There were only Caucasian adults among the donors, and all lived in Nashville, Tennessee. The CDR3 runs 14 residues. The germline V gene has CDR1 MNHEY and CDR2 SMNVEV (reference sequence). Trimming shortened V by 2 bases and J by 6 bases, and 11 bases separated the two germline ends. The chain is built from TRBV27 and TRBJ2-1, with D maybe TRBD1 (7 bases). The sequenced sample consisted of PBMCs. The TCR sequence derives from a woman aged 40 to 49 in good health. Some clones in this sample may be carry-over from other donors' samples. The CDR3 bases are TGTGCCAGCAGTTTAGGCAGGGGGGTCAATGAGCAGTTCTTC. Translating gives CASSLGRGVNEQFF.